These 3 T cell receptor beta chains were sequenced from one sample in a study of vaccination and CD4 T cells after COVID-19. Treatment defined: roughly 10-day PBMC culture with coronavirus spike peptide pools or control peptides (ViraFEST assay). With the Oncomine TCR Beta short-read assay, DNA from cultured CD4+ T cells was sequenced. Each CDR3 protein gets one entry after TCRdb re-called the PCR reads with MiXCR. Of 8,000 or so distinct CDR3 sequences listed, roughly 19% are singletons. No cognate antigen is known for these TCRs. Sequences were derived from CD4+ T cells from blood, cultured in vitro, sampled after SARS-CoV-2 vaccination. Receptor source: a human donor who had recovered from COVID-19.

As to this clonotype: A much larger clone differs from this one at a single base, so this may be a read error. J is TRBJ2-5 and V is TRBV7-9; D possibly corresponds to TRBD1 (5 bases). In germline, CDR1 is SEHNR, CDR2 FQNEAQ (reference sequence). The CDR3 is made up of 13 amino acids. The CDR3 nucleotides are TGTGCCAGCAGCTTGTTGGGGCAAGAGACCCAGTGCTTC. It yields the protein CASSLLGQETQCF. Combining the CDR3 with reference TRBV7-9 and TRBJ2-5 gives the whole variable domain DTGVSQNPRHKITKRGQNVTFRCDPISEHNRLYWYRQTLGQGPEFLTYFQNEAQLEKSRLLSDRFSAERPKGSFSTLEIQRTEQGDSAMYLCASSLLGQETQCFGPGTRLLVL.

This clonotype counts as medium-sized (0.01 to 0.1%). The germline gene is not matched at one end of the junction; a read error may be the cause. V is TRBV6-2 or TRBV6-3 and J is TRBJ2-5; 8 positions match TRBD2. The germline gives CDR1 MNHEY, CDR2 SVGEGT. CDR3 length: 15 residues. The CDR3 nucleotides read TGTGCCAGCAGCTACTCGGGGGGGGCGGTGGAGACCCAGTACTTC. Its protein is CASSYSGGAVETQYF.

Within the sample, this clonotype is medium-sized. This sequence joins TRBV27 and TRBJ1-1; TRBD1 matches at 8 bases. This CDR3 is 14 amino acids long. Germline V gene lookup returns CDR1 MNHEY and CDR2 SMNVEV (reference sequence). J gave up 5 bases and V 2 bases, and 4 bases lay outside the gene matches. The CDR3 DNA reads TGTGCCAGCAGTTTACTGACAGGGGTGACTGAAGCTTTCTTT. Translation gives CASSLLTGVTEAFF.